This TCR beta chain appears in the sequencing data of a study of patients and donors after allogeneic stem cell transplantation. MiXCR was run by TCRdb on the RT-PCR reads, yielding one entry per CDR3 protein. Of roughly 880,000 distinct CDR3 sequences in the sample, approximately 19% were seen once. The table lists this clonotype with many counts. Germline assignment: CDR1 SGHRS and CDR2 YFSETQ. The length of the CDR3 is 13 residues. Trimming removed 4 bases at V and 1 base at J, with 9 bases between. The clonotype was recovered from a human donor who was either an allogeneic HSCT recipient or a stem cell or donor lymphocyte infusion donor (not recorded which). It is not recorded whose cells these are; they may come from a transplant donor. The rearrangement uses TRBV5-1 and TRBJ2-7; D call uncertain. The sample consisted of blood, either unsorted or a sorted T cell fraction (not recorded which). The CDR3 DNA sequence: TGCGCCAGCAGCCTTACAAGATCCTACGAGCAGTACTTC. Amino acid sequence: CASSLTRSYEQYF. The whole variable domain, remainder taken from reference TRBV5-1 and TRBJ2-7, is KAGVTQTPRYLIKTRGQQVTLSCSPISGHRSVSWYQQTPGQGLQFLFEYFSETQRNKGNFPGRFSGRQFSNSRSEMNVSTLELGDSALYLCASSLTRSYEQYFGPGTRLTVT.